This TCR beta chain stems from a study of T cells in tuberculosis (dated by TCRdb to 2017 to 2018). Background on the whole study: In the study, CD1B tetramers and high-throughput TCR immunosequencing were combined to characterize T cells specific for the mycobacterial lipid antigen glucose monomycolate (GMM). A South African clinical cohort compared IGRA-negative adolescents, IGRA-positive adolescents with latent tuberculosis and adults with active tuberculosis, 10 to 11 per group. Paper-wide results and their limitations: Clinical samples were chosen by availability of cryopreserved specimens, and active tuberculosis cases were adults while controls were adolescents. An accuracy of about 90% (AUROC around 0.91) was reached by a classifier using the diverse GMM-specific repertoire, compared with about 70% accuracy when GEM motif frequencies were used. Smaller mean NN-distances to GMM-specific TCRs were observed in active tuberculosis TCR-alpha repertoires than in IGRA-negative controls, suggesting clonal expansion of GMM-specific TCRs. The smaller NN-distances in active tuberculosis patients were driven in part by shorter CDR3-alpha lengths, while the difference seen for TCR-beta was not statistically significant.

V loses 7 bases of germline sequence and J loses 7 bases, and the interval between the two ends is 13 bases. The germline V gene (reference sequence) provides CDR1 LNHDA and CDR2 SQIVND. Reading from cysteine to phenylalanine, the CDR3 counts 13 amino acids. Kept here is only the CDR3 DNA, which spans 39 bases and is read in frame from base 1. At study entry, a tuberculin skin test and the QuantiFERON-TB GOLD In-Tube IGRA were used to screen adolescents for latent tuberculosis infection. Unsorted cryopreserved PBMC were immunosequenced, covering on average around 94,000 T cells per clinical donor. Eleven high schools in the Worcester region of the Western Cape, South Africa, served as enrollment sites for adolescents aged 12 to 18 years. Some 10 M. tuberculosis-infected and roughly ten uninfected adolescents were selected with matching for age and sex. Adolescent PBMC were isolated from freshly drawn heparinized blood by density centrifugation and cryopreserved.

A remark on this clone: There is no known antigen for this receptor. Base qualities are not recorded, but no much larger clone differs from it by a single base.

TCR libraries were generated with the immunoSEQ multiplex PCR assay, using TCR-beta and/or TCR-alpha/delta assays for each sample. The Illumina high-throughput platform was used to sequence the amplified TCR libraries. As for the original processing: Clustering and dimensionality reduction relied on pairwise TCRdist distances among GMM-specific receptors from T cells that were either sorted ex vivo or expanded in vitro. The score assigned to each clinical repertoire was mean NN-distance, meaning the average TCRdist to the nearest 10% of tetramer-positive reference sequences. GEM TCR motif frequency was computed as the fraction of unique TCRs matching known GEM sequences by V/J usage and CDR3 length. Active tuberculosis was classified by linear discriminant analysis with leave-one-out cross-validation, implemented in scikit-learn. What TCRdb holds here is the immuneACCESS table cut down to in-frame rearrangements. Part of the clones is not present; checked against another copy, under half of the missing clones reflect an unresolved V gene, and the others are unexplained. The V and J calls and clone size are taken from that table; D and trimming were inferred from the DNA. The sample yields 28,000 or so clones; 85% to 90% were counted once. The ten largest clones capture roughly 6% of the sample.

Input material: PBMCs. The chain is assembled from TRBV19 and TRBJ1-4; 6 matching bases give a weak D call of TRBD1. The origin of this receptor is a donor between 10 and 35 years old with latent tuberculosis or without tuberculosis infection. The DNA reads TGTGCCAGTAAGCGGGGGCTTGGTGAAAAACTGTTTTTT. Translated, it reads CASKRGLGEKLFF.